This is a list of T cell receptor beta chains from one sample in a study of T cells expressing NK-cell markers. TCRdb re-called the 5' RACE reads; every CDR3 protein appears as one record, without DNA. The sample has around 260,000 distinct CDR3 sequences. Material: blood T cells: a sorted CD56 or NKG2C T cell subset, CD4+ or CD8+ T cells, or bulk PBMC T cells (not recorded which). These receptors were obtained from a woman between 18 and 75 years old in good health. Each CDR3 is given with its conserved first and last residue. The order of the fields is J gene, V gene, CDR3 protein.

j_call: TRBJ2-3; v_call: TRBV5-5; cdr3_aa: CASSFPGTLRTDTQYF
j_call: TRBJ2-6; v_call: TRBV11-2; cdr3_aa: CASSLAPGMPGANVLTF
j_call: TRBJ2-7; v_call: TRBV3-1; cdr3_aa: CASSQVGYEQYF
j_call: TRBJ2-5; v_call: TRBV6-1; cdr3_aa: CASSRQQGAQRKTQYF
j_call: TRBJ1-6; v_call: TRBV28; cdr3_aa: CASSSRRFNSPLHF
j_call: TRBJ2-3; v_call: TRBV7-2; cdr3_aa: CASSLGVGVTDTQYF
j_call: TRBJ1-5; v_call: TRBV29-1; cdr3_aa: CSVGQGVGQPQHF
j_call: TRBJ1-4; v_call: TRBV12-3/TRBV12-4; cdr3_aa: CASSKGNSNEKLFF
j_call: TRBJ1-2; v_call: TRBV5-4; cdr3_aa: CASSRQGNGYTF
j_call: TRBJ2-1; v_call: TRBV7-9; cdr3_aa: CASSLETTAGYNEQFF
j_call: TRBJ1-2; v_call: TRBV7-2; cdr3_aa: CASSLGRATPNYGYTF
j_call: TRBJ2-1; v_call: TRBV5-1; cdr3_aa: CASSTTSGSSYNEQFF
j_call: TRBJ2-1; v_call: TRBV7-9; cdr3_aa: CASSLTSGSDEQFF
j_call: TRBJ1-4; v_call: TRBV7-2; cdr3_aa: CASSPRTGTNEKLFF
j_call: TRBJ2-7; v_call: TRBV21-1; cdr3_aa: CASHPGLAGIYEQYF
j_call: TRBJ2-3; v_call: TRBV12-3/TRBV12-4; cdr3_aa: CASSTWEGVDTQYF
j_call: TRBJ2-5; v_call: TRBV20-1; cdr3_aa: CSARDPAGARETQYF
j_call: TRBJ2-7; v_call: TRBV12-3/TRBV12-4; cdr3_aa: CASSPGLTAYEQYF
j_call: TRBJ1-6; v_call: TRBV20-1; cdr3_aa: CSAREGVQGRTPLHF
j_call: TRBJ1-2; v_call: TRBV20-1; cdr3_aa: CSARDANRDRLIGYTF